What follows are 4 T cell receptor beta chains derived from one specimen sequenced in a study of early T cells in non-severe SARS-CoV-2 infection. MiXCR, applied by TCRdb to the 5' RACE reads, yields one record per CDR3 protein. This table has 25,000 or so distinct CDR3 sequences, about 3% appearing once. The sample consisted of whole blood. These TCRs come from an adult who was a healthcare worker with PCR-confirmed SARS-CoV-2 infection or an uninfected control (not recorded which).

This clonotype was seen repeatedly, ten times or more. The chain has TRBV27 and TRBJ2-1; 7 bases are shared with TRBD1. V lost 2 bases to trimming and J lost 6 bases; unmatched junction nucleotides: 22. Germline CDR1 MNHEY, CDR2 SMNVEV (reference sequence). This CDR3 spans 20 amino acids. The CDR3 reads CASSLKYPNRGRGLVNEQFF. The CDR3 DNA sequence: TGTGCCAGCAGTTTAAAGTATCCGAACCGTGGTAGGGGGCTTGTCAATGAGCAGTTCTTC.

This clonotype was seen at least ten times. This chain joins TRBV12-3 or TRBV12-4 and TRBJ1-1; a possible D gene is TRBD1 (6 bases). Trimming pared 5 bases from V and 0 bases from J, leaving 7 bases between. The CDR3 is 13 residues long. The CDR3 DNA sequence: TGTGCCAGCAGTCCAGGGGTGAACACTGAAGCTTTCTTT. Translation: CASSPGVNTEAFF.

This clonotype came up many times. The chain combines TRBV6-5 with TRBJ1-3; D gene unclear. V lost 2 bases to trimming and J lost 0 bases, with 11 bases between them. In germline, CDR1 is MNHEY, CDR2 SVGAGI. The CDR3 loop spans 16 amino acids. CDR3 residues: CASSYLGLFSGNTIYF. The CDR3, as DNA: TGTGCCAGCAGTTACCTTGGACTCTTCTCTGGAAACACCATATATTTT.

At least ten counts were recorded for this clonotype. V and J are TRBV6-4 and TRBJ2-1; no clear D. CDR3 size: 14 residues. Germline values: CDR1 MRHNA, CDR2 SNTAGT. The V and J ends lost 3 bases and 10 bases respectively, with 16 bases between them. In DNA, the CDR3 is TGTGCCAGCAGTGAATCTTCCCTCCCCCTGGAGCAGTTCTTC. Protein: CASSESSLPLEQFF.